The 18 T cell receptor beta chains presented below share a single source sample, sequenced in a study of glioma-infiltrating T cells after dendritic cell vaccination. Produced via immunoSEQ multiplex PCR; TCRdb's table is partial and in-frame only. Among under 100,000 clones listed, about 85% were seen once. Sequencing was performed on blood, taken before dendritic cell vaccination. The receptors originated from a human donor with glioblastoma.

V is TRBV18 and J is TRBJ1-5; 7 bases are shared with TRBD1. The CDR3 loop spans 15 amino acids. Germline CDR1 is KGHSH and CDR2 is LQKENI. V lost 1 base to trimming and J lost 7 bases; unmatched junction nucleotides: 7. CDR3 coding DNA: TGTGCCAGCTCACCACAGGGGGCAGTGGAACAGCCCCAGCATTTT. Amino acid sequence: CASSPQGAVEQPQHF.

The rearrangement joins TRBV11-1 to TRBJ1-2; TRBD1 is a possible D gene (5 bases). Deletions cut 5 bases from V and 8 bases from J, with 12 bases between. Germline V gene lookup returns CDR1 SGHAT and CDR2 FQDESV (reference sequence). CDR3 length: 12 amino acids. Here the CDR3 reads CASSPGAGGYTF. CDR3 DNA sequence: TGTGCCAGCAGCCCTGGGGCTGGGGGCTACACCTTC.

A few counts support this clone. The CDR3 coding sequence is TGTGCCAGCAGCTTAATCCTCGGAGATGGCTACACCTTC. Translation gives CASSLILGDGYTF. The chain carries TRBV11-2 and TRBJ1-2; no firm D call. The germline V gene encodes CDR1 SGHAT and CDR2 FQNNGV. The CDR3 is 13 amino acids. The V end lost 2 bases, the J end lost 6 bases, and 10 bases lay between the germline ends.

Note on this clone: The same CDR3 also results from other DNA sequences found in this sample. The rearrangement uses TRBV4-1 and TRBJ1-5; D is undetermined. The CDR3 is made up of 13 amino acids. CDR1 and CDR2 (germline): MGHRA, YSYEKL. The V gene lost 4 bases and the J gene lost 5 bases, with 9 bases spanning the gap. The CDR3 sequence: CASSPSGYQPQHF. The CDR3 nucleotides are TGCGCCAGCAGCCCTAGTGGGTATCAGCCCCAGCATTTT.

This clone was observed once. A junction end diverges from the germline sequence, so it may reflect a read error. The rearrangement links TRBV4-2 to TRBJ2-4, with D possibly being TRBD1 (5 bases). The CDR3 has 12 residues. Germline V gene sequence: CDR1 LGHNA, CDR2 YNFKEQ. CDR3 DNA sequence: TGTGCCAGCAGCCAAGGCGAGGACATACAGTACTTC. Translated: CASSQGEDIQYF.

V and J are TRBV30 and TRBJ2-5; tentatively, D is TRBD2 (7 bases). The CDR3 extends over 14 amino acids. Between the trimmed V and J ends, which lost 7 bases and 5 bases, there was a span of 20 bases. Germline CDR1 reads GTSNPN; CDR2 reads SVGIG (reference sequence). This CDR3 is CASKGGLPGETQYF. In DNA form, the CDR3 reads TGTGCCTCCAAGGGGGGACTACCGGGCGAGACCCAGTACTTC. The full variable domain, in which reference TRBV30 and TRBJ2-5 provide the parts outside the CDR3, is SQTIHQWPATLVQPVGSPLSLECTVEGTSNPNLYWYRQAAGRGLQLLFYSVGIGQISSEVPQNLSASRPQDRQFILSSKKLLLSDSGFYLCASKGGLPGETQYFGPGTRLLVL.

This chain links TRBV5-1 with TRBJ2-5; 8 bases align to TRBD2. This CDR3 has 15 residues. The germline V gene has CDR1 SGHRS and CDR2 YFSETQ. Trimming removed 4 bases from V and 1 base from J; junction bases left unmatched: 6. The CDR3 protein is CASSGLAGGQETQYF. Here the CDR3 DNA reads TGCGCCAGCAGCGGACTGGCGGGAGGCCAAGAGACCCAGTACTTC.

The gene calls are TRBV5-1 and TRBJ1-1; D ambiguous. The length of the CDR3 is 12 residues. V shed 3 bases and J shed 5 bases, with 8 bases lying between them. The V gene's germline CDR1 is SGHRS and CDR2 YFSETQ. The CDR3 DNA sequence: TGCGCCAGCAGCTGGGGAGGGACTGAAGCTTTCTTT. Translation: CASSWGGTEAFF.

The chain links TRBV2 to TRBJ2-7; 10 bases line up with TRBD1. This CDR3 has 15 residues. CDR1 SNHLY and CDR2 FYNNEI come from the germline V gene. J was trimmed by 0 bases and V by 4 bases; bases with no gene match: 3. CDR3 region: CASSAGQGSSYEQYF. In nucleotides, the CDR3 is TGTGCCAGCAGTGCGGGACAGGGGAGCTCCTACGAGCAGTACTTC.

This rearrangement joins TRBV19 to TRBJ2-7, with 10 bases that match TRBD1. The ends lost 5 bases at V and 6 bases at J; junction bases unmatched: 10. CDR1 is LNHDA, CDR2 SQIVND, per germline (reference sequence). This CDR3 region has 15 residues. CDR3: CASSPPGQGLGEQYF. Here the CDR3 DNA reads TGTGCCAGTAGTCCCCCGGGACAGGGGCTTGGCGAGCAGTACTTC. Full variable domain (outside the CDR3, taken from reference TRBV19 and TRBJ2-7): DGGITQSPKYLFRKEGQNVTLSCEQNLNHDAMYWYRQDPGQGLRLIYYSQIVNDFQKGDIAEGYSVSREKKESFPLTVTSAQKNPTAFYLCASSPPGQGLGEQYFGPGTRLTVT.

This chain links TRBV19 with TRBJ2-3; 8 nucleotides line up with TRBD2. Germline CDR1 is LNHDA and CDR2 is SQIVND (reference sequence). The CDR3 totals 16 residues. The junction had 10 bases not matched to a gene; V was cut back by 5 bases and J by 3 bases. The CDR3 spells CASSPSGGMGTDTQYF. The CDR3 region has the DNA TGTGCCAGTAGTCCCTCGGGGGGGATGGGGACAGATACGCAGTATTTT.

The chain recombines TRBV27 with TRBJ2-6; 8 nucleotides align to TRBD1. The CDR3 extends over 18 amino acids. The V and J ends lost 7 bases and 0 bases, in that order; junction bases with no gene match: 11. The V gene's germline CDR1 is MNHEY and CDR2 SMNVEV (reference sequence). The CDR3 bases are TGTGCCAGCACCGAAGGGACAGGAGTACTCTCTGGGGCCAACGTCCTGACTTTC. It is translated as CASTEGTGVLSGANVLTF.

This chain joins TRBV4-1 and TRBJ2-5; 7 nucleotides agree with TRBD1. Germline V lookup: CDR1 MGHRA, CDR2 YSYEKL. This CDR3 comprises 14 residues. The ends lost 0 bases at V and 4 bases at J; junction bases unmatched: 2. The CDR3 DNA reads as TGCGCCAGCAGCCAAGAGTGGGACAGAGAGACCCAGTACTTC. This gives the protein CASSQEWDRETQYF.

The chain recombines TRBV27 with TRBJ1-5; possibly TRBD1 for D (6 bases). This CDR3 region has 15 residues. Per germline, CDR1 MNHEY and CDR2 SMNVEV (reference sequence). The V end lost 6 bases, the J end lost 2 bases, and 14 bases lay between the germline ends. The CDR3 sequence: CASSWGGARNQPQHF. The DNA of the CDR3 is TGTGCCAGCAGCTGGGGGGGGGCACGCAATCAGCCCCAGCATTTT.

The chain uses TRBV11-2 and TRBJ2-1; D not resolved. This CDR3 has 13 amino acids. Germline CDR1 reads SGHAT; CDR2 reads FQNNGV. The V gene lost 2 bases and the J gene lost 6 bases, with 8 bases spanning the gap. The CDR3 protein is CASSLSSLNEQFF. In DNA, the CDR3 is TGTGCCAGCAGCTTATCCTCTCTCAATGAGCAGTTCTTC.

This clone was found once. V and J are TRBV10-2 and TRBJ2-7, with D possibly matching TRBD1 (5 bases). Germline V gene data show CDR1 as WSHSY and CDR2 as SAAADI. V lost 8 bases and J 5 bases, leaving 16 bases between the germline ends. The CDR3 loop spans 13 amino acids. This chain's CDR3 is CASEDLIRDEQYF. The CDR3 DNA follows: TGCGCCAGCGAAGACCTTATCAGGGACGAGCAGTACTTC.

The chain uses TRBV6-5 and TRBJ1-1; 8 nucleotides align to TRBD1. Germline CDR1 reads MNHEY; CDR2 reads SVGAGI. V dropped 6 bases and J dropped 4; count of bases not matched to a gene: 4. The CDR3 is 13 residues long. CDR3 region: CASRRTGGTEAFF. CDR3 bases: TGTGCCAGCAGACGAACAGGGGGCACTGAAGCTTTCTTT.

The chain combines TRBV2 with TRBJ1-2, with D perhaps matching TRBD1 (6 bases). CDR3 length equals 14 residues. Germline loops: CDR1 SNHLY, CDR2 FYNNEI. V gave up 6 bases and J gave up 3 bases, with 14 bases separating them. In DNA, the CDR3 is TGTGCCAGCAGACAGGGTCTCGATTACTATGGCTACACCTTC. This encodes CASRQGLDYYGYTF.